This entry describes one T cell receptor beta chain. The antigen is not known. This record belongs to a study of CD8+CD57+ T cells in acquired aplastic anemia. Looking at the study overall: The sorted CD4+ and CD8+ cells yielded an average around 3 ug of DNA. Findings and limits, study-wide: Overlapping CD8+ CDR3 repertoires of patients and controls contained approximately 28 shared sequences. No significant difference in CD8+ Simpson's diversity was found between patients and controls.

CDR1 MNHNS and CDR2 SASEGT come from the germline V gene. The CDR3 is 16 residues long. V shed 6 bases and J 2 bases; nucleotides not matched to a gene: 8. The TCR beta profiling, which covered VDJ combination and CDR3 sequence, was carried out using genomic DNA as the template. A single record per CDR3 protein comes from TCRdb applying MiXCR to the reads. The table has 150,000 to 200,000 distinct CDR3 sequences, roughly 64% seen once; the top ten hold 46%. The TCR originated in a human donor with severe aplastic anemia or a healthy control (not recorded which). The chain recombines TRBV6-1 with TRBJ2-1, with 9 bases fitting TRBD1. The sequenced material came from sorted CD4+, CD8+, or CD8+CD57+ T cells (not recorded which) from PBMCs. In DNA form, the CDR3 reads TGTGCCAGCAGCCAGGGGGGGACAGGGCCCTACAATGAGCAGTTCTTC. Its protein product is CASSQGGTGPYNEQFF.